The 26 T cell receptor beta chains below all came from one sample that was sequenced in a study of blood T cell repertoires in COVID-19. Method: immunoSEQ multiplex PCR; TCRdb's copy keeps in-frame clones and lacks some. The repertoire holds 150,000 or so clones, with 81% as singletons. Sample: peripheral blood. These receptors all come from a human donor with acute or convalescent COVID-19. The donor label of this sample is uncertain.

CDR3 region: CASSLTGLNTEAFF. DNA for the CDR3: TGTGCCAGCAGCTTGACAGGTTTGAACACTGAAGCTTTCTTT. The V gene is TRBV5-6, the J gene TRBJ1-1, with D possibly TRBD1 on 5 matching bases. Per germline, CDR1 SGHDT and CDR2 YYEEEE. Trimming cost V 1 base and J 0 bases, with 7 bases left between them. The CDR3 consists of 14 residues.

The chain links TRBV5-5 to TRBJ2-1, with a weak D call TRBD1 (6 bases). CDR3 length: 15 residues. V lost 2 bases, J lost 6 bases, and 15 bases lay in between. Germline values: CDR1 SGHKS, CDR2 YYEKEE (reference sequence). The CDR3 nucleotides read TGTGCCAGCAGCTTCCCAGACAGGCCGGGCAATGAGCAGTTCTTC. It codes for CASSFPDRPGNEQFF.

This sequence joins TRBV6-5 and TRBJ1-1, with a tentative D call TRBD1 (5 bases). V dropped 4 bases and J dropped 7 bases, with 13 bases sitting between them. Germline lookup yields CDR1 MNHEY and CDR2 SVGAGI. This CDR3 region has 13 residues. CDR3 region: CASSLSRRGEAFF. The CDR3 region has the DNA TGTGCCAGCAGTTTATCGCGAAGGGGTGAAGCTTTCTTT.

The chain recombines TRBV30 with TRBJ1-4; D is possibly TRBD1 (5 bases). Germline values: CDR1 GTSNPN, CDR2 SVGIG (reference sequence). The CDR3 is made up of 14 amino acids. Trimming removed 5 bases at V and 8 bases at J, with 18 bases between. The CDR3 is CAWVAGGVEEKLFF. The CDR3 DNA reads TGTGCCTGGGTCGCCGGGGGGGTAGAAGAAAAACTGTTTTTT.

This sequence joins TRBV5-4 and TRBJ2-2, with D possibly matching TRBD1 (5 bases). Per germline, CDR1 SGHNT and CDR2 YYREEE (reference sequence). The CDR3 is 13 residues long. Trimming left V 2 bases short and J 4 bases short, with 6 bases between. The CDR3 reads CASSFDSTGELFF. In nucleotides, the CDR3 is TGTGCCAGCAGCTTCGACAGCACCGGGGAGCTGTTTTTT.

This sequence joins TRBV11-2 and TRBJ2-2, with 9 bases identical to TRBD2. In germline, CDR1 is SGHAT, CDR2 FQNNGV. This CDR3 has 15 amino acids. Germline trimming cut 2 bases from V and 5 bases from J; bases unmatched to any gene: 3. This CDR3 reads CASSLRRGGTGELFF. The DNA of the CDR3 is TGTGCCAGCAGCTTACGGCGGGGGGGAACCGGGGAGCTGTTTTTT.

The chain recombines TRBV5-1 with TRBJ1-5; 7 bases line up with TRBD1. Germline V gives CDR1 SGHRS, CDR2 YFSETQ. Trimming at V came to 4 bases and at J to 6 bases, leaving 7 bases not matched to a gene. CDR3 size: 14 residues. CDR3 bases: TGCGCCAGCAGCCTATCACAGGGGAGTCAGCCCCAGCATTTT. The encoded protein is CASSLSQGSQPQHF.

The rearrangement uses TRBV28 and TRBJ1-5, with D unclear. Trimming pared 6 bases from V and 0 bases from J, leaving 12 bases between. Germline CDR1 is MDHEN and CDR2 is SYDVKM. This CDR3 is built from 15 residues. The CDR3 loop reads CASRLQSNSNQPQHF. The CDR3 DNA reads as TGTGCCAGCAGGCTACAGTCGAATAGCAATCAGCCCCAGCATTTT.

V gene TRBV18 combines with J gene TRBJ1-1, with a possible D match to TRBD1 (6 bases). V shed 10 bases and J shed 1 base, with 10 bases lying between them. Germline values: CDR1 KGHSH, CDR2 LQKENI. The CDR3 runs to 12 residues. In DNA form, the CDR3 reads TGTGCCAATCCACAGGGGAACACTGAAGCTTTCTTT. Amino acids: CANPQGNTEAFF.

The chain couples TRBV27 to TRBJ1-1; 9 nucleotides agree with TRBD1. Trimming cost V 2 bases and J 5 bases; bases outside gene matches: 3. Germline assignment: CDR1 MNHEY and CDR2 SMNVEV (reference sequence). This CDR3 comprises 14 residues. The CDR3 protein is CASSLGTGLTEAFF. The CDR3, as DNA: TGTGCCAGCAGTTTAGGGACAGGGCTTACTGAAGCTTTCTTT.

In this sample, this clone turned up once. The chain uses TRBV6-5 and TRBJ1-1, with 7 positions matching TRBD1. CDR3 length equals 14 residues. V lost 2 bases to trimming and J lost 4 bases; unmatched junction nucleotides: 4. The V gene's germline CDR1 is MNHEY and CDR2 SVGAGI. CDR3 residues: CASSYRGLRTEAFF. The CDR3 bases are TGTGCCAGCAGTTACAGGGGGCTCCGCACTGAAGCTTTCTTT.

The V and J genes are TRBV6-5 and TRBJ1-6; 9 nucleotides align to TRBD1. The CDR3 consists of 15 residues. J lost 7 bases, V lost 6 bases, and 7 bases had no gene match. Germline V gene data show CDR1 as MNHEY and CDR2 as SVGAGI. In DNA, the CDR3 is TGTGCCAGCAGCCTGGGACAGGGCGAGAATTCACCCCTCCACTTT. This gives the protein CASSLGQGENSPLHF.

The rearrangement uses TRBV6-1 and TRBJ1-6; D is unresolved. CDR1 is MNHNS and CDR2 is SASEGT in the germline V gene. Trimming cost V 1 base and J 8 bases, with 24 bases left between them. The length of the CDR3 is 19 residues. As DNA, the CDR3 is TGTGCCAGCAGTGAAGAAGTAATTAGGATATCGAGGGCCCATTCACCCCTCCACTTT. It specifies CASSEEVIRISRAHSPLHF.

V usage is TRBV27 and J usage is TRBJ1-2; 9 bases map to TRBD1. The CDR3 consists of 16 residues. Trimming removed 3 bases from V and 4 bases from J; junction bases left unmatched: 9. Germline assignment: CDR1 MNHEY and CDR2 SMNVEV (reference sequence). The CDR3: CASSFRTGVPFYGYTF. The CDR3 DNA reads TGTGCCAGCAGTTTTCGGACAGGGGTCCCCTTCTATGGCTACACCTTC.

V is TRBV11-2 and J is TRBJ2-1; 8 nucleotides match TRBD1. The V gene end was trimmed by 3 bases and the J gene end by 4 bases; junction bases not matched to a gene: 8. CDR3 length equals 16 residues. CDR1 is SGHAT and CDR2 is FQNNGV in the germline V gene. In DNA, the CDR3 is TGTGCCAGCAGCTTGCACAGACAGGGGAGTTACAATGAGCAGTTCTTC. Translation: CASSLHRQGSYNEQFF.

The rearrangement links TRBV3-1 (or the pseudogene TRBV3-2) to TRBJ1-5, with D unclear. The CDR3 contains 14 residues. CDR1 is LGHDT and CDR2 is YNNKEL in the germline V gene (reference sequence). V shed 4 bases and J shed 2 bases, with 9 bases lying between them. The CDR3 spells CASSPRRGNQPQHF. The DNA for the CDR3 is TGTGCCAGCAGCCCGAGACGGGGCAATCAGCCCCAGCATTTT.

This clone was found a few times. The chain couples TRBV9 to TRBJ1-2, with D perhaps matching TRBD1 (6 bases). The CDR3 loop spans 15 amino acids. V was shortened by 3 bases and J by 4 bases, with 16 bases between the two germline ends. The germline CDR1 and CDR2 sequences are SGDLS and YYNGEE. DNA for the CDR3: TGTGCCAGCAGCGCCTTCGACAGGCCCCTCTATGGCTACACCTTC. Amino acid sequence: CASSAFDRPLYGYTF. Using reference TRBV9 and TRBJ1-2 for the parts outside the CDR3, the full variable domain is DSGVTQTPKHLITATGQRVTLRCSPRSGDLSVYWYQQSLDQGLQFLIQYYNGEERAKGNILERFSAQQFPDLHSELNLSSLELGDSALYFCASSAFDRPLYGYTFGSGTRLTVV.

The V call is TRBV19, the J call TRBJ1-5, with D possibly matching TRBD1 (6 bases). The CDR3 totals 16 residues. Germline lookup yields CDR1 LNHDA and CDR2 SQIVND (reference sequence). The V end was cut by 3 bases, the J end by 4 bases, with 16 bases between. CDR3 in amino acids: CASSILQGTANQPQHF. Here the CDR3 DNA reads TGTGCCAGTAGTATCCTGCAGGGGACGGCTAATCAGCCCCAGCATTTT.

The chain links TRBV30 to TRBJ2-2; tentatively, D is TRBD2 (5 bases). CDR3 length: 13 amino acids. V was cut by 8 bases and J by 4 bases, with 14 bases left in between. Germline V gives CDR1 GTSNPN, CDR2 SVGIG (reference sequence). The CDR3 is CAVRDYGTGELFF. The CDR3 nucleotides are TGTGCCGTCCGGGATTACGGCACCGGGGAGCTGTTTTTT. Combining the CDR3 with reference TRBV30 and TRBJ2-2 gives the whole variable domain SQTIHQWPATLVQPVGSPLSLECTVEGTSNPNLYWYRQAAGRGLQLLFYSVGIGQISSEVPQNLSASRPQDRQFILSSKKLLLSDSGFYLCAVRDYGTGELFFGEGSRLTVL.

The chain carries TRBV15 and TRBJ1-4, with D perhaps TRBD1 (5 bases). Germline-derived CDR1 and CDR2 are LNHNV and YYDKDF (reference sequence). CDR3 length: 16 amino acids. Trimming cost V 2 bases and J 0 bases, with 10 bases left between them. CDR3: CATSRSPTATNEKLFF. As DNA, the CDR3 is TGTGCCACCAGCAGATCTCCGACAGCAACTAATGAAAAACTGTTTTTT.

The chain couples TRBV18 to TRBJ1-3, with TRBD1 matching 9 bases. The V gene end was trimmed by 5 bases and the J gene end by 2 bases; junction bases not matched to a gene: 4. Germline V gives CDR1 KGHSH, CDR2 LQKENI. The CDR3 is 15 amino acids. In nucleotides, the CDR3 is TGTGCCAGCTCAAAACAGGGGGCGACTGGAAACACCATATATTTT. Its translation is CASSKQGATGNTIYF.

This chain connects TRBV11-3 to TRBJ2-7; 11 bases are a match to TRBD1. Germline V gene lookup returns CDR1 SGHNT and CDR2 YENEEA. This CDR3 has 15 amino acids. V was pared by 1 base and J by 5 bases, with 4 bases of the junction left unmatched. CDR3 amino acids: CASSLGLGQGDEQYF. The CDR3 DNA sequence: TGTGCCAGCAGCTTAGGGCTGGGACAGGGGGACGAGCAGTACTTC.

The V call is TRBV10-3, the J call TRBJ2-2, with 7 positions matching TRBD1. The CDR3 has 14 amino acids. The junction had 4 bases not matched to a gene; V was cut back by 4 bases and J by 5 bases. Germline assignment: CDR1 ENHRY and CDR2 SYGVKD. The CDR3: CAISGTGATGELFF. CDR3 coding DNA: TGTGCCATCAGTGGAACAGGGGCTACCGGGGAGCTGTTTTTT.

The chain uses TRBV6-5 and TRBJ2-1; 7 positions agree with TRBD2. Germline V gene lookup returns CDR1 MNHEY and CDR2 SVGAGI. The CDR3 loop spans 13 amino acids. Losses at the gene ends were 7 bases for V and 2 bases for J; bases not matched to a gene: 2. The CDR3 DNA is TGTGCCAGCACCCTAGCGGCCTACAATGAGCAGTTCTTC. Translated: CASTLAAYNEQFF.

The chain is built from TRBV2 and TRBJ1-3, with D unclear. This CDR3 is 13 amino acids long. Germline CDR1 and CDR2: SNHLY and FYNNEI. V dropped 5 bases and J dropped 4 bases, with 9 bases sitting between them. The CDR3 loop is CASSPGLGNTIYF. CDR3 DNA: TGTGCCAGCAGTCCCGGACTGGGAAACACCATATATTTT.

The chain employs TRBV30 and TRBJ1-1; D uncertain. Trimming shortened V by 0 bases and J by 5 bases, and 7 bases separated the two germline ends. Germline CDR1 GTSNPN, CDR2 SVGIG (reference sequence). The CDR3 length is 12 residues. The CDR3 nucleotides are TGTGCCTGGAGTGTGCCGGGAACTGAAGCTTTCTTT. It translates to CAWSVPGTEAFF.